The rows below give T cell receptor beta chains drawn from one sample of a study of blood T cells in healthy people across ages. TCRdb reanalysed the 5' RACE reads using MiXCR and keeps one entry per CDR3 protein. The table shows over 1,200,000 distinct CDR3 sequences, with approximately 59% occurring only once. The material sequenced was blood. The receptors come from a man aged 18 to 30 in good health. Both conserved end residues are part of each CDR3. The order of the fields is CDR3 protein, CDR3 DNA, D gene, V gene, J gene, clone size. The D gene is left open where the match is weak. Clone sizes are given selectively: once, few, many, or a class where the clone is expanded.

cdr3_aa: CASSLEVDYSWEQYF
cdr3_nt: TGTGCCAGCAGCTTAGAGGTGGATTACTCCTGGGAGCAGTACTTC
d_call: .
v_call: TRBV7-2
j_call: TRBJ2-7
clone_size: .

cdr3_aa: CSVLRGGSLYGYTF
cdr3_nt: TGCAGCGTTCTGAGAGGGGGGAGCCTCTATGGCTACACCTTC
d_call: .
v_call: TRBV29-1
j_call: TRBJ1-2
clone_size: .

cdr3_aa: CASSKQIIQGSSNYGYTF
cdr3_nt: TGTGCCAGCAGCAAACAGATTATACAGGGAAGTTCTAACTATGGCTACACCTTC
d_call: .
v_call: TRBV12-3/TRBV12-4
j_call: TRBJ1-2
clone_size: .

cdr3_aa: CASSQEQGVLYGYTF
cdr3_nt: TGTGCCAGCAGCCAAGAACAGGGTGTTCTCTATGGCTACACCTTC
d_call: .
v_call: TRBV14
j_call: TRBJ1-2
clone_size: few

cdr3_aa: CASSPDRGLPEAFF
cdr3_nt: TGCGCCAGCAGCCCGGACAGGGGACTACCTGAAGCTTTCTTT
d_call: TRBD1
v_call: TRBV4-1
j_call: TRBJ1-1
clone_size: .

cdr3_aa: CSARGTADDKQYF
cdr3_nt: TGCAGTGCCAGAGGGACAGCTGACGACAAGCAGTACTTC
d_call: TRBD1
v_call: TRBV20-1
j_call: TRBJ2-4
clone_size: .

cdr3_aa: CASSQAASNQPQHF
cdr3_nt: TGTGCCAGCAGCCAAGCGGCTAGCAATCAGCCCCAGCATTTT
d_call: .
v_call: TRBV3-1
j_call: TRBJ1-5
clone_size: .

cdr3_aa: CASSAARVLQETQYF
cdr3_nt: TGCGCCAGCAGTGCGGCTCGGGTACTTCAAGAGACCCAGTACTTC
d_call: .
v_call: TRBV5-1
j_call: TRBJ2-5
clone_size: .

cdr3_aa: CASSPLAGGSSYEQYF
cdr3_nt: TGTGCCAGCAGCCCATTAGCGGGGGGTTCCTCCTACGAGCAGTACTTC
d_call: TRBD2
v_call: TRBV28
j_call: TRBJ2-7
clone_size: .

cdr3_aa: CASSESGRYNEQFF
cdr3_nt: TGCGCCAGCAGTGAGTCTGGCAGGTACAATGAGCAGTTCTTC
d_call: .
v_call: TRBV10-1
j_call: TRBJ2-1
clone_size: .

cdr3_aa: CASSLGHGLDEQYF
cdr3_nt: TGCGCCAGCAGCCTAGGACACGGCTTAGACGAGCAGTACTTC
d_call: .
v_call: TRBV5-1
j_call: TRBJ2-7
clone_size: once